Below, 13 T cell receptor beta chains from the same sample are listed, as sequenced in a study of OX40 agonist ivuxolimab in advanced cancers. The protocol used for the library was the immunoSEQ multiplex PCR assay. Not all clones reach the TCRdb copy of this immuneACCESS table, which keeps in-frame sequences only. Checked studies attribute under half of the gap to unresolved V genes and leave the rest unexplained. For this sample there are more than 65,000 clones; 84% appear just once. The top ten hold around 1.1% of the sample. Sequencing was performed on CD4+ or CD8+ T cells sorted from blood, taken in a trial of the OX40 agonist ivuxolimab. The receptors stem from an adult with an advanced solid tumor such as melanoma, head and neck, liver or kidney cancer.

The chain links TRBV6-6 to TRBJ1-1; D perhaps matches TRBD1 (5 bases). This CDR3 has 14 residues. Trimming shortened V by 2 bases and J by 5 bases, and 12 bases separated the two germline ends. Germline V gene lookup returns CDR1 MNHNY and CDR2 SVGAGI (reference sequence). The CDR3 nucleotides are TGTGCCAGCAGTTACGGTGGGAGGACAACTGAAGCTTTCTTT. Protein sequence: CASSYGGRTTEAFF.

This clone has only one observation. The chain recombines TRBV2 with TRBJ1-5, with 8 nucleotides matching TRBD1. V shed 4 bases and J 2 bases; nucleotides not matched to a gene: 4. The CDR3 loop spans 15 amino acids. The germline V gene encodes CDR1 SNHLY and CDR2 FYNNEI. Here the CDR3 DNA reads TGTGCCAGCAGTGCAGGGGGCGCGGGCAATCAGCCCCAGCATTTT. Protein product: CASSAGGAGNQPQHF.

The chain combines TRBV7-2 with TRBJ2-2, with TRBD1 matching 10 bases. CDR1 is SGHTA, CDR2 FQGNSA, per germline. The CDR3 is 16 residues long. J was trimmed by 4 bases and V by 2 bases; bases with no gene match: 4. The CDR3 spells CASSLRQGAGTGELFF. The CDR3 DNA is TGTGCCAGCAGCTTACGACAGGGGGCCGGCACCGGGGAGCTGTTTTTT.

This chain joins TRBV7-2 and TRBJ2-2; D gene uncertain. The V end was cut by 4 bases, the J end by 0 bases, with 6 bases between. CDR3 length: 14 residues. Germline CDR1 and CDR2: SGHTA and FQGNSA. Here the CDR3 DNA reads TGTGCCAGCAGCTCTTTCACGAACACCGGGGAGCTGTTTTTT. Translating gives CASSSFTNTGELFF.

In its sample, this clone was seen once. This chain connects TRBV19 to TRBJ1-2; D unresolved. V dropped 4 bases and J dropped 4 bases, with 13 bases sitting between them. CDR3 length: 14 residues. Germline assignment: CDR1 LNHDA and CDR2 SQIVND (reference sequence). The CDR3 spells CASSTPTPSYGYTF. DNA of the CDR3: TGTGCCAGTAGTACCCCGACCCCTTCCTATGGCTACACCTTC.

V usage is TRBV29-1 and J usage is TRBJ2-7; tentatively, D is TRBD2 (7 bases). Germline assignment: CDR1 SQVTM and CDR2 ANQGSEA. This CDR3 is built from 14 residues. V was shortened by 7 bases and J by 2 bases, with 18 bases between the two germline ends. The CDR3 DNA follows: TGCAGCGCCCTTGGGGGGGCTCCCGCCTACGAGCAGTACTTC. It translates to CSALGGAPAYEQYF.

V gene TRBV7-3 combines with J gene TRBJ2-3; 8 bases match TRBD1. Germline V gene data show CDR1 as SGHTA and CDR2 as FQGTGA. The CDR3 is made up of 14 amino acids. J was trimmed by 2 bases and V by 4 bases; bases with no gene match: 2. For the CDR3, the DNA is TGTGCCAGCAGCTGGGACAGGTACACAGATACGCAGTATTTT. Translated: CASSWDRYTDTQYF.

This chain connects TRBV27 to TRBJ2-7, with 9 bases that match TRBD2. Per germline, CDR1 MNHEY and CDR2 SMNVEV (reference sequence). The V gene end was trimmed by 5 bases and the J gene end by 0 bases; junction bases not matched to a gene: 5. The CDR3 runs to 15 residues. In DNA form, the CDR3 reads TGTGCCAGCAGTAGGCAGCGGGGGGCCTCCTACGAGCAGTACTTC. Amino acids: CASSRQRGASYEQYF.

The chain joins TRBV10-2 to TRBJ1-1; 7 positions agree with TRBD1. V was clipped by 7 bases and J by 6 bases; unmatched bases: 8. Germline V CDR1 and CDR2: WSHSY, SAAADI. This CDR3 is built from 13 residues. This chain's CDR3 is CASTQQGSAEAFF. CDR3 bases: TGCGCCAGCACGCAACAGGGGAGTGCTGAAGCTTTCTTT.

About this clone itself: The same CDR3 is also encoded by other DNA sequences in this sample. The genes are TRBV18 and TRBJ1-1, with no clear D. V shed 3 bases and J shed 0 bases, with 5 bases lying between them. CDR1 and CDR2 from the germline V gene are KGHSH and LQKENI. This CDR3 region has 13 residues. CDR3 in DNA: TGTGCCAGCTCACCCGGACTGAACACTGAAGCTTTCTTT. Translating gives CASSPGLNTEAFF. Complete variable domain (other parts from reference TRBV18 and TRBJ1-1): NAGVMQNPRHLVRRRGQEARLRCSPMKGHSHVYWYRQLPEEGLKFMVYLQKENIIDESGMPKERFSAEFPKEGPSILRIQQVVRGDSAAYFCASSPGLNTEAFFGQGTRLTVV.

V and J are TRBV7-2 and TRBJ2-7; 7 bases are a match to TRBD1. Per germline, CDR1 SGHTA and CDR2 FQGNSA. There are 14 residues in the CDR3. Losses at the gene ends were 1 base for V and 7 bases for J; bases not matched to a gene: 7. The CDR3 protein is CASSLGTGSWEQYF. CDR3 DNA: TGTGCCAGCAGCTTAGGGACAGGCTCTTGGGAGCAGTACTTC. Full variable domain (rest looked up from reference TRBV7-2 and TRBJ2-7): GAGVSQSPSNKVTEKGKDVELRCDPISGHTALYWYRQSLGQGLEFLIYFQGNSAPDKSGLPSDRFSAERTGGSVSTLTIQRTQQEDSAVYLCASSLGTGSWEQYFGPGTRLTVT.

This rearrangement joins TRBV4-2 to TRBJ2-5, with 9 bases that match TRBD1. The CDR3 totals 17 residues. Trimming at V came to 1 base and at J to 2 bases, leaving 8 bases not matched to a gene. Germline loops: CDR1 LGHNA, CDR2 YNFKEQ. The CDR3 nucleotides read TGTGCCAGCAGCCAAGGGACAGGGGTTTGGGGACAAGAGACCCAGTACTTC. It yields the protein CASSQGTGVWGQETQYF.

The chain is built from TRBV13 and TRBJ1-2; no reliable D call. There are 14 residues in the CDR3. V lost 5 bases, J lost 6 bases, and 16 bases lay in between. Germline V gene data show CDR1 as PRHDT and CDR2 as FYEKMQ (reference sequence). CDR3 nucleotides: TGTGCCAGCAGCCAAATCACCCGGACGGATGGCTACACCTTC. Amino acid sequence: CASSQITRTDGYTF.